The clone carrying this T cell receptor beta chain was detected many times. Its target is unknown. The data belong to a study of T cell repertoires in cytomegalovirus infection. Looking at the study overall: CMV infection plus the matching HLA type was flagged by public TCR beta signatures.

This CDR3 region has 14 residues. The V segment lost 5 bases and the J segment 4 bases; nucleotides outside the gene matches: 5. Germline V gene sequence: CDR1 SGHVS, CDR2 FNYEAQ. TCRdb ran MiXCR on the reads and lists one entry per CDR3 protein. The table lists around 290,000 distinct CDR3 sequences, about a quarter of them singletons. Study results and limitations: CMV-specific TCR beta clonotypes restricted by HLA-C dominated the ex vivo response.

The chain is built from TRBV7-6 and TRBJ2-7, with 10 bases that match TRBD1. This receptor was obtained from a human donor in good health (CMV status not recorded). Some clones in this sample may be carry-over from other donors' samples. Sequenced material: PBMCs. The chain's CDR3 is CASSRGDRGYEQYF. The CDR3 DNA reads TGTGCCAGCAGCAGAGGGGACAGGGGATACGAGCAGTACTTC.